This TCR beta chain comes out of a study of T-cell reconstitution after alpha-beta-depleted transplantation in children. The CDR3 runs 15 residues. Trimming at V came to 6 bases and at J to 6 bases, leaving 11 bases not matched to a gene. Unique molecular identifiers were used in preparing the TCRbeta library. TCRdb itself ran the PCR reads through MiXCR, one entry per CDR3 protein. Of hundreds of thousands of distinct CDR3 sequences listed, about 14% were seen once; the top ten hold about 4%. The TCR was taken from a human donor who donated a stem cell graft to a child with Fanconi anemia. This rearrangement joins TRBV12-3 or TRBV12-4 to TRBJ1-5, with 7 bases fitting TRBD1. This specimen was PBMCs, taken from the stem cell graft. In DNA, the CDR3 is TGTGCCAGCAGGGTCAGAGGACAGGAAGGTCAGCCCCAGCATTTT. This gives the protein CASRVRGQEGQPQHF.